Following are 31 T cell receptor beta chains from one sample sequenced in a study of Ad26.COV2.S vaccination and SARS-CoV-2 variants. Repertoires were generated with immunoSEQ multiplex PCR, while TCRdb's copy carries only in-frame clones and drops some. This sample has 300,000 to 400,000 clones, with 86% found just once. Treatment indicated: some 20 received Ad26.COV2.S at low or high dose, single or two shots; about five received placebo; per-sample allocation not given. The study sampled participants on day 63 after the first vaccine or placebo injection. Source: peripheral blood, taken in a trial of Ad26.COV2.S vaccine versus placebo. These TCRs come from a person between 18 and 60 years old who received the Ad26.COV2.S COVID-19 vaccine or a placebo.

The rearrangement joins TRBV18 to TRBJ1-5, with D possibly matching TRBD1 (6 bases). The CDR3 is 15 residues long. From germline, CDR1 is KGHSH and CDR2 LQKENI. V lost 5 bases to trimming and J lost 3 bases, with 14 bases between them. The CDR3 sequence is CASSVNRANNQPQHF. CDR3 bases: TGTGCCAGCTCAGTAAACAGGGCCAACAATCAGCCCCAGCATTTT.

This chain joins TRBV18 and TRBJ2-5; D unclear. Trimming took 0 bases from V and 5 from J, leaving 16 bases between them. The germline gives CDR1 KGHSH, CDR2 LQKENI. The CDR3 consists of 16 residues. CDR3 amino acids: CASSPPTEYSRETQYF. In nucleotides, the CDR3 is TGTGCCAGCTCACCACCGACGGAATATAGCCGGGAGACCCAGTACTTC.

The chain links TRBV21-1 to TRBJ2-1; no check of the table's D call, TRBD2, against the DNA was made. TRBV21-1 is designated a pseudogene. CDR3 length: 15 residues. Written as DNA, the CDR3 is TGTGCCAGCAGCAGCGGGACTAGTGGGACGAATGAGCAGTTCTTC. This sequence encodes CASSSGTSGTNEQFF.

This chain links TRBV5-4 with TRBJ2-2; 8 nucleotides align to TRBD2. CDR3 length: 15 amino acids. Losses at the gene ends were 2 bases for V and 5 bases for J; bases not matched to a gene: 5. CDR1 and CDR2 from the germline V gene are SGHNT and YYREEE (reference sequence). CDR3 sequence reads: CASSLPTGGTGELFF. DNA for the CDR3: TGTGCCAGCAGCTTACCTACGGGAGGGACCGGGGAGCTGTTTTTT.

The chain uses TRBV20-1 and TRBJ1-2; D remains ambiguous. Trimming took 3 bases from V and 7 from J, leaving 9 bases between them. CDR3 length equals 11 residues. Looked up from germline, CDR1 is DFQATT and CDR2 is SNEGSKA (reference sequence). The CDR3, as DNA: TGCAGTGCTAGTACCTGGCCTGGCTACACCTTC. This encodes CSASTWPGYTF.

This chain connects TRBV4-2 to TRBJ2-5; either TRBD1 or TRBD2 may fit D (5 bases each). This CDR3 region has 15 residues. Germline CDR1 reads LGHNA; CDR2 reads YNFKEQ. Trimming left V 0 bases short and J 5 bases short, with 13 bases between. The CDR3 coding sequence is TGTGCCAGCAGCCAAGATAGGGGACCAGCGGAGACCCAGTACTTC. Its protein is CASSQDRGPAETQYF.

The chain uses TRBV7-9 and TRBJ1-2; unclear D gene. V dropped 5 bases and J dropped 6 bases, with 16 bases sitting between them. The germline CDR1 and CDR2 sequences are SEHNR and FQNEAQ (reference sequence). The CDR3 loop spans 14 amino acids. CDR3 residues: CASSQPTGLDGYTF. CDR3 DNA sequence: TGTGCCAGCAGCCAACCAACCGGACTGGATGGCTACACCTTC.

The CDR3 region has the DNA TGTGCCAGCAGCGTAGGACTGCCCGGAGGGACCTACGAGCAGTACTTC. It translates to CASSVGLPGGTYEQYF. V is TRBV9 and J is TRBJ2-7; TRBD2 might be the D (6 bases). Germline V CDR1 and CDR2: SGDLS, YYNGEE. There are 16 residues in the CDR3. V was clipped by 0 bases and J by 2 bases, with 15 bases between them.

The gene calls are TRBV28 and TRBJ1-1; no firm D call. CDR1 is MDHEN, CDR2 SYDVKM, per germline. The CDR3 has 16 amino acids. The germline V and J ends were trimmed by 2 bases and 5 bases, with 18 bases remaining between them. CDR3 coding DNA: TGTGCCAGCAGTTTAGTGGCGGACTCACGGGGAACTGAAGCTTTCTTT. Translating it yields CASSLVADSRGTEAFF.

This chain connects TRBV7-9 to TRBJ2-3; D is unresolved. The length of the CDR3 is 14 residues. Germline CDR1 and CDR2: SEHNR and FQNEAQ (reference sequence). V dropped 6 bases and J dropped 0 bases, with 10 bases sitting between them. CDR3 coding DNA: TGTGCCAGCAGTCTGGAGTCTAGCACAGATACGCAGTATTTT. Amino acid sequence: CASSLESSTDTQYF.

This CDR3 reads CASRDFGTGNTGELFF. The DNA for the CDR3 is TGTGCCAGCAGAGATTTCGGGACAGGGAACACCGGGGAGCTGTTTTTT. The chain links TRBV6-7 to TRBJ2-2; 8 nucleotides match TRBD1. TRBV6-7 is an ORF for which the function is uncertain. The length of the CDR3 is 16 residues. With 6 bases clipped from V and 1 base from J, the junction kept 7 bases outside the gene matches.

The genes are TRBV23-1 and TRBJ2-7; D is perhaps TRBD1 or TRBD2 (6 bases each). TRBV23-1 is placed among ORFs of uncertain function. This CDR3 spans 12 amino acids. The V and J ends lost 7 bases and 6 bases respectively, with 13 bases between them. For the CDR3, the DNA is TGCGCCAGCATGCGAGAGGGGGGCGAGCAGTACTTC. As protein: CASMREGGEQYF.

This chain connects TRBV25-1 to TRBJ1-2; no definite D call. This CDR3 spans 13 amino acids. The V gene lost 3 bases and the J gene lost 4 bases, with 9 bases spanning the gap. Germline CDR1 and CDR2: MGHDK and SYGVNS. The CDR3 spells CASSDRNPYGYTF. CDR3 DNA: TGTGCCAGCAGTGATAGGAACCCCTATGGCTACACCTTC.

The chain uses TRBV5-6 and TRBJ1-1; D gene ambiguous. Trimming took off 2 bases at V and 0 bases at J, with 14 bases between the two ends. Per the germline V gene, CDR1 is SGHDT and CDR2 is YYEEEE. The CDR3 runs 16 residues. CDR3 bases: TGTGCCAGCAGCTTTTACGCGGAAGTTTTGAACACTGAAGCTTTCTTT. It yields the protein CASSFYAEVLNTEAFF.

This chain connects TRBV10-2 to TRBJ1-3; D call uncertain. This CDR3 is 14 amino acids long. The V end was cut by 7 bases, the J end by 6 bases, with 16 bases between. The germline gives CDR1 WSHSY, CDR2 SAAADI. Here the CDR3 DNA reads TGCGCCAGCAACCCCACTATGGAAACAAACACCATATATTTT. Its protein is CASNPTMETNTIYF.

This clone was counted between two and nine times. The J gene is TRBJ2-7, the V gene TRBV5-1; 11 positions match TRBD1. Germline values: CDR1 SGHRS, CDR2 YFSETQ. The CDR3 is 15 residues long. J lost 4 bases, V lost 4 bases, and 7 bases had no gene match. CDR3 bases: TGCGCCAGCAGCCCACGGACAGGGGGCGGGTACGAGCAGTACTTC. As protein: CASSPRTGGGYEQYF.

This clone was detected only a few times. This chain connects TRBV9 to TRBJ2-1; the match to TRBD1 covers 9 bases. V lost 4 bases to trimming and J lost 10 bases; unmatched junction nucleotides: 12. Per the germline V gene, CDR1 is SGDLS and CDR2 is YYNGEE. The CDR3 spans 15 residues. CDR3 region: CASSTGTGYHQEQFF. The CDR3 DNA reads TGTGCCAGCAGCACCGGGACAGGGTATCATCAGGAGCAGTTCTTC.

The chain combines TRBV5-1 with TRBJ1-5, with 7 bases that match TRBD1. The CDR3 loop spans 15 amino acids. From germline, CDR1 is SGHRS and CDR2 YFSETQ. Losses at the gene ends were 4 bases for V and 1 base for J; bases not matched to a gene: 5. The CDR3: CASSPTGMSNQPQHF. The CDR3 region has the DNA TGCGCCAGCAGCCCGACAGGGATGAGCAATCAGCCCCAGCATTTT.

This sequence joins TRBV11-2 and TRBJ2-7; 9 bases are a match to TRBD2. Germline V CDR1 and CDR2: SGHAT, FQNNGV. The CDR3 runs to 17 residues. Trimming cost V 5 bases and J 4 bases; bases outside gene matches: 15. The DNA for the CDR3 is TGTGCCAGCAGCCTGGAATTGGCGGGGGGGCGTGGATACGAGCAGTACTTC. It codes for CASSLELAGGRGYEQYF.

The chain carries TRBV2 and TRBJ2-3, with no clear D. Trimming removed 5 bases at V and 4 bases at J, with 19 bases between. The CDR3 is made up of 16 amino acids. The germline gives CDR1 SNHLY, CDR2 FYNNEI. The CDR3 is CASSRKPGSPADTQYF. The CDR3 DNA reads as TGTGCCAGCAGTCGTAAACCCGGGTCGCCAGCAGATACGCAGTATTTT.

This clone showed up just once. Other nucleotide sequences in the sample specify the same CDR3. The rearrangement links TRBV19 to TRBJ1-5; no reliable D call. The V end was cut by 3 bases, the J end by 7 bases, with 10 bases between. The CDR3 is made up of 13 amino acids. From germline, CDR1 is LNHDA and CDR2 SQIVND (reference sequence). Written as DNA, the CDR3 is TGTGCCAGTAGTATCGGGGTTCGGCAGCCCCAGCATTTT. Protein sequence: CASSIGVRQPQHF.

This chain connects TRBV7-9 to TRBJ2-7, with TRBD2 matching 8 bases. CDR3 length: 15 residues. CDR1 is SEHNR and CDR2 is FQNEAQ in the germline V gene (reference sequence). V shed 0 bases and J 3 bases; nucleotides not matched to a gene: 4. The CDR3 sequence is CASSLASGGNYEQYF. The CDR3, as DNA: TGTGCCAGCAGCTTAGCCAGCGGGGGAAACTACGAGCAGTACTTC.

V gene TRBV5-4 combines with J gene TRBJ2-1; TRBD2 is a possible D gene (5 bases). The CDR3 runs to 16 residues. The V end lost 3 bases, the J end lost 4 bases, and 17 bases lay between the germline ends. Germline CDR1 is SGHNT and CDR2 is YYREEE (reference sequence). In nucleotides, the CDR3 is TGTGCCAGCAGCTGGACTGACGGATTATCTTACAATGAGCAGTTCTTC. Translating it yields CASSWTDGLSYNEQFF.

The chain links TRBV28 to TRBJ2-2; tentatively, D is TRBD2 (5 bases). The CDR3 runs to 19 residues. Germline CDR1 and CDR2: MDHEN and SYDVKM. The V and J ends lost 1 base and 3 bases respectively, with 21 bases between them. The CDR3 nucleotides read TGTGCCAGCAGTTTATTCCTGGACTGGACGCGCGGAGACACCGGGGAGCTGTTTTTT. It specifies CASSLFLDWTRGDTGELFF. The full variable domain, in which reference TRBV28 and TRBJ2-2 provide the parts outside the CDR3, is DVKVTQSSRYLVKRTGEKVFLECVQDMDHENMFWYRQDPGLGLRLIYFSYDVKMKEKGDIPEGYSVSREKKERFSLILESASTNQTSMYLCASSLFLDWTRGDTGELFFGEGSRLTVL.

V gene TRBV9 combines with J gene TRBJ1-2, with 12 bases that match TRBD1. The CDR3 has 16 residues. Germline V lookup: CDR1 SGDLS, CDR2 YYNGEE. The J segment lost 6 bases and the V segment lost 0 bases, leaving 6 bases of the junction unmatched. The CDR3 protein is CASSVARDRGLDGYTF. The CDR3 region has the DNA TGTGCCAGCAGCGTAGCTCGGGACAGGGGGCTAGATGGCTACACCTTC.

V is TRBV7-9 and J is TRBJ2-1; 8 positions match TRBD1. V lost 4 bases and J lost 2; bases outside the gene matches: 4. Germline V gene sequence: CDR1 SEHNR, CDR2 FQNEAQ (reference sequence). The CDR3 has 15 amino acids. The CDR3 sequence: CASSSTGDAYNEQFF. DNA of the CDR3: TGTGCCAGCAGCTCGACAGGGGACGCCTACAATGAGCAGTTCTTC. The full variable domain, in which reference TRBV7-9 and TRBJ2-1 provide the parts outside the CDR3, is DTGVSQNPRHKITKRGQNVTFRCDPISEHNRLYWYRQTLGQGPEFLTYFQNEAQLEKSRLLSDRFSAERPKGSFSTLEIQRTEQGDSAMYLCASSSTGDAYNEQFFGPGTRLTVL.

The chain employs TRBV28 and TRBJ1-2, with D hard to call. Germline-derived CDR1 and CDR2 are MDHEN and SYDVKM. This CDR3 contains 14 residues. Trimming left V 4 bases short and J 7 bases short, with 16 bases between. CDR3 residues: CASSSPPEDGGYTF. In DNA form, the CDR3 reads TGTGCCAGCAGTTCCCCCCCAGAAGATGGTGGCTACACCTTC.

The chain couples TRBV28 to TRBJ2-6; 8 positions agree with TRBD1. V was clipped by 5 bases and J by 2 bases; unmatched bases: 11. This CDR3 contains 18 residues. CDR1 MDHEN and CDR2 SYDVKM come from the germline V gene. Here the CDR3 reads CASSPLFQGAAGANVLTF. In DNA form, the CDR3 reads TGTGCCAGCAGTCCGCTCTTTCAGGGGGCGGCTGGGGCCAACGTCCTGACTTTC.

The rearrangement uses TRBV7-2 and TRBJ2-5; 7 bases align to TRBD1. The CDR3 sequence is 14 residues long. The ends lost 2 bases at V and 6 bases at J; junction bases unmatched: 6. CDR1 is SGHTA and CDR2 is FQGNSA in the germline V gene. CDR3 sequence (DNA): TGTGCCAGCAGCTTAAGAACAGGGGAAAAGACCCAGTACTTC. This sequence encodes CASSLRTGEKTQYF.

The V and J genes are TRBV9 and TRBJ2-1; no clear D. Germline V lookup: CDR1 SGDLS, CDR2 YYNGEE. Trimming left V 0 bases short and J 0 bases short, with 4 bases between. The CDR3 consists of 14 residues. The CDR3 here is CASSVASSYNEQFF. CDR3 bases: TGTGCCAGCAGCGTAGCGAGCTCCTACAATGAGCAGTTCTTC.

This chain uses TRBV7-8 with TRBJ1-6, with 7 bases identical to TRBD1. V lost 6 bases, J lost 11 bases, and 7 bases stayed unmatched. Germline CDR1 and CDR2: SGHVS and FQNEAQ. The CDR3 runs 13 residues. The CDR3 is CASSRTGLAPLHF. The CDR3 DNA sequence: TGTGCCAGCAGTCGGACAGGCCTGGCACCCCTCCACTTT.